This passage covers 27 T cell receptor beta chains from one sample sequenced in a study of blood T cells in healthy people across ages (dated by TCRdb to 2013 to 2016). The receptor library was made with 5' RACE. The listed sequencing device is Illumina HiSeq 2500. A second PCR of 7 to 11 cycles was performed with a sample-barcoded 5' primer and a J-beta primer mix. TCRdb's own reprocessing of the public reads used fastp at Q25 and MiXCR and kept productive beta chains. Each record represents a unique CDR3 protein, reported with the most common genes and DNA among its rows. In all, the sample holds about 730,000 distinct CDR3 sequences, and roughly 41% of those were seen once. Of the sample, more than 20% falls within the top ten clones. What was sequenced was blood. These receptors originate from a woman aged 60-75 years in good health.

There are a few counts of this clonotype. The chain carries TRBV29-1 and TRBJ2-5; 7 bases align to TRBD1. V shed 7 bases, J shed 4 bases, and the junction held 6 bases outside the gene matches. The CDR3 contains 12 residues. CDR1 is SQVTM, CDR2 ANQGSEA, per germline. The CDR3 is CSGKSGGETQYF. CDR3 bases: TGCAGCGGCAAATCAGGGGGAGAGACCCAGTACTTC.

This chain links TRBV29-1 with TRBJ2-1; D might be TRBD2 (5 bases). V was pared by 2 bases and J by 10 bases, with 12 bases between. CDR1 SQVTM and CDR2 ANQGSEA come from the germline V gene. The CDR3 consists of 12 residues. The CDR3 DNA is TGCAGCGTTGAACAGGCTCGAGGGGAGCAGTTCTTC. Translation: CSVEQARGEQFF.

The chain recombines TRBV29-1 with TRBJ1-1; no reliable D call. Germline V gives CDR1 SQVTM, CDR2 ANQGSEA. Trimming removed 3 bases at V and 4 bases at J, with 6 bases between. This CDR3 has 11 amino acids. This chain's CDR3 is CSVDLGTEAFF. DNA of the CDR3: TGCAGCGTTGATTTGGGCACTGAAGCTTTCTTT.

This clonotype was picked up many times. The rearrangement joins TRBV7-2 to TRBJ2-5; D possibly corresponds to TRBD1 (5 bases). This CDR3 region has 13 residues. CDR1 and CDR2 (germline): SGHTA, FQGNSA. V gave up 7 bases and J gave up 0 bases, with 9 bases separating them. CDR3 DNA: TGTGCCAGCACTGCAGGGTACCAAGAGACCCAGTACTTC. Translated: CASTAGYQETQYF.

There are a few counts of this clonotype. This chain uses TRBV10-3 with TRBJ2-5; unclear D gene. The CDR3 has 14 residues. Germline CDR1 and CDR2: ENHRY and SYGVKD. The V and J ends lost 8 bases and 0 bases respectively, with 13 bases between them. The CDR3 region has the DNA TGTGCCATCGTCGGAGAGCCGTACCAAGAGACCCAGTACTTC. Its protein is CAIVGEPYQETQYF.

In DNA form, the CDR3 reads TGCGCCAGCAGCCAGGGACAGTTTCAAGAGACCCAGTACTTC. Its translation: CASSQGQFQETQYF. J is TRBJ2-5 and V is TRBV5-1, with 7 bases matching TRBD1. In germline, CDR1 is SGHRS, CDR2 YFSETQ. V was clipped by 4 bases and J by 2 bases; unmatched bases: 5. The CDR3 length is 14 residues. Full variable domain (remainder filled in from reference TRBV5-1 and TRBJ2-5): KAGVTQTPRYLIKTRGQQVTLSCSPISGHRSVSWYQQTPGQGLQFLFEYFSETQRNKGNFPGRFSGRQFSNSRSEMNVSTLELGDSALYLCASSQGQFQETQYFGPGTRLLVL.

A few counts support this clonotype. The gene calls are TRBV20-1 and TRBJ2-5, with D possibly being TRBD2 (6 bases). This CDR3 has 14 residues. From germline, CDR1 is DFQATT and CDR2 SNEGSKA (reference sequence). The CDR3 is CRANPAGHQETQYF. In DNA, the CDR3 is TGCAGGGCGAACCCAGCGGGCCACCAAGAGACCCAGTACTTC.

The chain links TRBV4-2 to TRBJ2-1; perhaps D is TRBD1 or TRBD2 (5 bases each). Germline lookup yields CDR1 LGHNA and CDR2 YNFKEQ. The ends were cut back, 0 bases at V and 6 bases at J, with 15 bases in the middle. The CDR3 length is 16 residues. The CDR3 DNA follows: TGTGCCAGCAGCCAAGATCTGGGGGATCGGTTCAATGAGCAGTTCTTC. Encoded protein: CASSQDLGDRFNEQFF.

Concerning this clonotype itself: Since a much larger clone is just one base distant, this may be a read error. This rearrangement joins TRBV12-3 or TRBV12-4 to TRBJ2-3; D might be TRBD1 (5 bases). Trimming removed 7 bases at V and 2 bases at J, with 16 bases between. The CDR3 runs to 15 residues. Here the CDR3 DNA reads TGTGCCAGCACTCCCCTAGGGGATGTCACAGATACGCAGTATTTT. Amino acid sequence: CASTPLGDVTDTQYF.

Comment on this clonotype: A read error may explain this, as a much larger clone is one base away. The rearrangement uses TRBV10-3 and TRBJ2-5, with D perhaps TRBD1 or TRBD2 (5 bases each). The CDR3 extends over 13 amino acids. Germline loops: CDR1 ENHRY, CDR2 SYGVKD. V was pared by 8 bases and J by 4 bases, with 14 bases between. For the CDR3, the DNA is TGTGCCATCGGCTCGGGGCAGCGAGAGACCCAGTACTTC. Amino acids: CAIGSGQRETQYF.

The chain is built from TRBV18 and TRBJ2-3; D gene unclear. This CDR3 is built from 15 residues. In germline, CDR1 is KGHSH, CDR2 LQKENI. Trimming pared 0 bases from V and 5 bases from J, leaving 12 bases between. CDR3 residues: CASSPPKGNRDTQYF. The CDR3 nucleotides read TGTGCCAGCTCACCACCCAAGGGTAATAGAGATACGCAGTATTTT.

The rearrangement links TRBV27 to TRBJ2-2; possibly TRBD1 for D (5 bases). Germline V gene data show CDR1 as MNHEY and CDR2 as SMNVEV (reference sequence). The CDR3 covers 14 residues. V lost 6 bases, J lost 5 bases, and 13 bases lay in between. CDR3 residues: CASSPTGHTGELFF. As DNA, the CDR3 is TGTGCCAGCAGCCCCACAGGCCATACCGGGGAGCTGTTTTTT.

As to this clonotype: A read error may be the cause here, since a much bigger clone is one base away. V and J are TRBV20-1 and TRBJ2-5, with D unclear. V was cut by 2 bases and J by 4 bases, with 2 bases left in between. Germline loops: CDR1 DFQATT, CDR2 SNEGSKA (reference sequence). CDR3 length equals 10 residues. CDR3 in DNA: TGCAGTGCTAGATCAGAGACCCAGTACTTC. Amino acids: CSARSETQYF.

The gene calls are TRBV29-1 and TRBJ2-3; possible D gene TRBD2, 6 bases. The CDR3 runs 11 residues. Germline V gene sequence: CDR1 SQVTM, CDR2 ANQGSEA. Trimming stripped 7 bases from V and 7 bases from J, with 12 bases between. The CDR3: CSAPGGNTQYF. In nucleotides, the CDR3 is TGCAGCGCCCCCGGAGGGAATACGCAGTATTTT.

This clonotype appeared once. The chain couples TRBV7-9 to TRBJ1-4; D uncertain. The germline CDR1 and CDR2 sequences are SEHNR and FQNEAQ (reference sequence). This CDR3 is built from 11 residues. V lost 7 bases to trimming and J lost 8 bases, with 8 bases between them. The CDR3 loop is CASTPSEKLFF. The CDR3 region has the DNA TGTGCCAGCACACCTAGCGAAAAACTGTTTTTT. The entire variable domain, with the rest obtained from reference TRBV7-9 and TRBJ1-4, is as follows: DTGVSQNPRHKITKRGQNVTFRCDPISEHNRLYWYRQTLGQGPEFLTYFQNEAQLEKSRLLSDRFSAERPKGSFSTLEIQRTEQGDSAMYLCASTPSEKLFFGSGTQLSVL.

V is TRBV5-1 and J is TRBJ1-6; 8 nucleotides line up with TRBD1. Germline trimming cut 5 bases from V and 7 bases from J; bases unmatched to any gene: 5. The CDR3 is made up of 14 amino acids. Looked up from germline, CDR1 is SGHRS and CDR2 is YFSETQ. Here the CDR3 DNA reads TGCGCCAGCAGAGGACAGGGAGACAATTCACCCCTCCACTTT. Translating it yields CASRGQGDNSPLHF.

The rearrangement uses TRBV3-1 and TRBJ1-2; no definite D call. The CDR3 totals 14 residues. Germline V gives CDR1 LGHDT, CDR2 YNNKEL (reference sequence). V lost 1 base to trimming and J lost 4 bases, with 10 bases between them. The chain's CDR3 is CASSQGGALYGYTF. The CDR3, as DNA: TGTGCCAGCAGCCAAGGGGGAGCACTCTATGGCTACACCTTC. Full variable domain (remainder filled in from reference TRBV3-1 and TRBJ1-2): DTAVSQTPKYLVTQMGNDKSIKCEQNLGHDTMYWYKQDSKKFLKIMFSYNNKELIINETVPNRFSPKSPDKAHLNLHINSLELGDSAVYFCASSQGGALYGYTFGSGTRLTVV.

This clonotype has only a few counts. V usage is TRBV6-2 or TRBV6-3 and J usage is TRBJ2-2; 10 nucleotides line up with TRBD1. This CDR3 has 15 residues. Germline CDR1 and CDR2: MNHEY and SVGEGT. Germline trimming cut 4 bases from V and 5 bases from J; bases unmatched to any gene: 4. CDR3 DNA sequence: TGTGCCAGCAGTTTTGGGACAGGGGAGACCGGGGAGCTGTTTTTT. It codes for CASSFGTGETGELFF.

The chain couples TRBV3-1 to TRBJ2-5, with 8 bases fitting TRBD2. CDR3 length equals 19 residues. J gave up 5 bases and V 0 bases, and 17 bases lay outside the gene matches. Looked up from germline, CDR1 is LGHDT and CDR2 is YNNKEL (reference sequence). The CDR3 region is CASSQDRAPSRGGWETQYF. CDR3 nucleotide sequence: TGTGCCAGCAGCCAAGATAGGGCCCCCTCTCGGGGGGGCTGGGAGACCCAGTACTTC.

V and J are TRBV9 and TRBJ2-5; TRBD2 is a possible D gene (7 bases). The CDR3 totals 15 residues. V gave up 0 bases and J gave up 5 bases, with 14 bases separating them. Germline CDR1 and CDR2: SGDLS and YYNGEE. As DNA, the CDR3 is TGTGCCAGCAGCGTAGGAAACAGGGAGGGGGAGACCCAGTACTTC. Its protein is CASSVGNREGETQYF.

This clonotype was detected once. The chain employs TRBV12-3 or TRBV12-4 and TRBJ1-4, with D tentatively TRBD1 (5 bases). V lost 6 bases and J lost 4, with 9 bases in between. CDR3 length equals 13 residues. The chain's CDR3 is CASSRQRNEKLFF. The CDR3 DNA sequence: TGTGCCAGCAGCCGACAGCGTAATGAAAAACTGTTTTTT.

The CDR3 region is CASSLAGGQNSPLHF. The CDR3, as DNA: TGTGCCAGCAGTTTAGCAGGGGGACAGAATTCACCCCTCCACTTT. This chain links TRBV12-3 or TRBV12-4 with TRBJ1-6; 7 bases match TRBD1. V lost 0 bases, J lost 7 bases, and 3 bases stayed unmatched. The length of the CDR3 is 15 residues.

The chain joins TRBV7-9 to TRBJ2-7; 13 positions match TRBD2. The end of the DNA is better explained by TRBJ2-5, so the J call may be wrong. The germline V gene encodes CDR1 SEHNR and CDR2 FQNEAQ (reference sequence). This CDR3 comprises 16 residues. The DNA of the CDR3 is TGTGCCAGCAGCTTCCCGGGACTAGCGGGATTGGAGACCCAGTACTTC. It codes for CASSFPGLAGLETQYF.

V usage is TRBV28 and J usage is TRBJ2-7; 7 positions agree with TRBD2. The CDR3 extends over 15 amino acids. Germline V gene sequence: CDR1 MDHEN, CDR2 SYDVKM. V shed 3 bases, J shed 0 bases, and the junction held 5 bases outside the gene matches. CDR3 sequence reads: CASSFRDYSSYEQYF. CDR3 coding DNA: TGTGCCAGCAGTTTCCGGGACTACAGCTCCTACGAGCAGTACTTC. The complete variable domain, with remaining parts taken from reference TRBV28 and TRBJ2-7, reads DVKVTQSSRYLVKRTGEKVFLECVQDMDHENMFWYRQDPGLGLRLIYFSYDVKMKEKGDIPEGYSVSREKKERFSLILESASTNQTSMYLCASSFRDYSSYEQYFGPGTRLTVT.

This clonotype appeared a few times. The chain employs TRBV20-1 and TRBJ2-4, with TRBD2 matching 8 bases. V was clipped by 0 bases and J by 7 bases; unmatched bases: 5. The CDR3 runs 14 residues. Germline lookup yields CDR1 DFQATT and CDR2 SNEGSKA (reference sequence). CDR3 nucleotide sequence: TGCAGTGCTAGAGATGAGCGGGGGAGGAACATTCAGTACTTC. This translates into CSARDERGRNIQYF.

In regard to this clonotype: The junction departs from the called germline gene at one end, perhaps through a read error. The V call is TRBV28, the J call TRBJ2-1; possibly TRBD1 for D (5 bases). The CDR3 sequence is 15 residues long. Germline CDR1 is MDHEN and CDR2 is SYDVKM. The CDR3 DNA sequence: TGTGCCAGCAGCCCCAGCAACAGGCTATACAATGAGCAGGTCTTC. It is translated as CASSPSNRLYNEQVF.

Comments on this clonotype: A clone one base away is much larger, so this may be a read error. The V gene is TRBV29-1, the J gene TRBJ2-1; D not certain. The CDR3 runs to 12 residues. V shed 2 bases and J shed 5 bases, with 7 bases lying between them. CDR1 is SQVTM and CDR2 is ANQGSEA in the germline V gene. DNA of the CDR3: TGCAGCGTTGAACGGTCCCACAATGAGCAGTTCTTC. Encoded protein: CSVERSHNEQFF.